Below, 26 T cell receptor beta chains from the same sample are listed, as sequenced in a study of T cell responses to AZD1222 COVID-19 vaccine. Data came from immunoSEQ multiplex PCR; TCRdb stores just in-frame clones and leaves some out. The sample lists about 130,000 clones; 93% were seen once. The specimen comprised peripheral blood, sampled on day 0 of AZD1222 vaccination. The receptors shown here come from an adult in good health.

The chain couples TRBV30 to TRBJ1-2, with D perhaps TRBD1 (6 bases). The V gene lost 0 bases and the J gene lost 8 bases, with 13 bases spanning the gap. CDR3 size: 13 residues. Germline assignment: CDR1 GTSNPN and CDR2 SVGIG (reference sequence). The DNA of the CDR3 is TGTGCCTGGAGTGTACACGGGGGCGGGGGCTACACCTTC. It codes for CAWSVHGGGGYTF.

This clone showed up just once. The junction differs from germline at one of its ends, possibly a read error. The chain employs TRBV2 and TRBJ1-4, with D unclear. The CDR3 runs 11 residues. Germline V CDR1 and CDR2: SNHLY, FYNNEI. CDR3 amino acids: CASRSSQVDLF. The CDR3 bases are TGTGCCAGCCGATCGTCGCAGGTAGATCTTTTT.

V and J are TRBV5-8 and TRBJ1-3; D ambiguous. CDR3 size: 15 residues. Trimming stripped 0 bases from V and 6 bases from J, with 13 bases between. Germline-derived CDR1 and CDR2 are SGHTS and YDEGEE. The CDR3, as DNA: TGTGCCAGCAGCTTGGGCAGGCTCACGGAAAACACCATATATTTT. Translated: CASSLGRLTENTIYF.

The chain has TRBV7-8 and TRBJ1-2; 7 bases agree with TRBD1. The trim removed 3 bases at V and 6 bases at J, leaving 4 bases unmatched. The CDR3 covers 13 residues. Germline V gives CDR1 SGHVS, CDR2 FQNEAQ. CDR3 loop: CASSLGQRDGYTF. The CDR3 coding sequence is TGTGCCAGCAGCTTGGGACAGCGTGATGGCTACACCTTC.

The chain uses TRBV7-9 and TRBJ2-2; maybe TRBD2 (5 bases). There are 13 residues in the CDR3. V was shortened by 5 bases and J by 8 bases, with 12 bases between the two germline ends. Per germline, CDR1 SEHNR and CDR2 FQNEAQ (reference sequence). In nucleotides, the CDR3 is TGTGCCAGCAGCGAAGACGGGGTAGGGGAGCTGTTTTTT. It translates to CASSEDGVGELFF.

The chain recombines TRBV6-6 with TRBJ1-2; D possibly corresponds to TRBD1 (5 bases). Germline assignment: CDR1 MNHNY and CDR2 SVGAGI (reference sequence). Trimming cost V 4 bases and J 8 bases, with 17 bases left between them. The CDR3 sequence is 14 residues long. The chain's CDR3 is CASSSWGFNEGYTF. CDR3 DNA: TGTGCCAGCAGTTCCTGGGGCTTCAACGAGGGCTACACCTTC.

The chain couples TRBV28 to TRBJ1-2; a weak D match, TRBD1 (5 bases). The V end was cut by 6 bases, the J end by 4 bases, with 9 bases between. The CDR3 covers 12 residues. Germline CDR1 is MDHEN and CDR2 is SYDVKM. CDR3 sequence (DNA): TGTGCCAGCAGAAGACAGCTCTATGGCTACACCTTC. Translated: CASRRQLYGYTF.

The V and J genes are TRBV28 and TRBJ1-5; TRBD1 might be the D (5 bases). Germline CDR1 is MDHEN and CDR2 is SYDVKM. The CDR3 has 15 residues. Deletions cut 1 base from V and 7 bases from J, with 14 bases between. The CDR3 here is CASSLLRGSPQPQHF. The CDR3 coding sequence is TGTGCCAGCAGTTTATTGCGGGGCTCTCCACAGCCCCAGCATTTT. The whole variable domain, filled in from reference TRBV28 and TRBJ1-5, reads DVKVTQSSRYLVKRTGEKVFLECVQDMDHENMFWYRQDPGLGLRLIYFSYDVKMKEKGDIPEGYSVSREKKERFSLILESASTNQTSMYLCASSLLRGSPQPQHFGDGTRLSIL.

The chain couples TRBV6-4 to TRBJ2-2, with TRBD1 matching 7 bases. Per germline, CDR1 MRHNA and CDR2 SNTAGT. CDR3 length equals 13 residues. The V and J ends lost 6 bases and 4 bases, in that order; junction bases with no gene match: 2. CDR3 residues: CASSQGVTGELFF. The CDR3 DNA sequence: TGTGCCAGCAGCCAGGGGGTCACCGGGGAGCTGTTTTTT.

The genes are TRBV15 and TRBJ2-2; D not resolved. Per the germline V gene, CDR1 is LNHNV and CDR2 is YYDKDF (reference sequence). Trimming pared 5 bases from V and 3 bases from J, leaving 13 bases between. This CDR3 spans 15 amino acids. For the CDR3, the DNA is TGTGCCACCAGCCCAAGCGAGAGGTACACCGGGGAGCTGTTTTTT. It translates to CATSPSERYTGELFF.

In DNA form, the CDR3 reads TGTGCCAGCAGCTTAGAGGGCGGGAGCTCCTACAATGAGCAGTTCTTC. Amino acids: CASSLEGGSSYNEQFF. V is TRBV7-2 and J is TRBJ2-1, with 7 bases aligning to TRBD2. CDR1 is SGHTA and CDR2 is FQGNSA in the germline V gene. V lost 1 base to trimming and J lost 0 bases; unmatched junction nucleotides: 3. The length of the CDR3 is 16 residues.

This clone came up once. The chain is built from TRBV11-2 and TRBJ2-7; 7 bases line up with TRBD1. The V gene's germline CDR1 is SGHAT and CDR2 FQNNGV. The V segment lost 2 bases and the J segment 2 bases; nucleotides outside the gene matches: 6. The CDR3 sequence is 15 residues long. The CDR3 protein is CASSLQGDGTYEQYF. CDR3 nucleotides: TGTGCCAGCAGCTTACAGGGGGATGGCACCTACGAGCAGTACTTC.

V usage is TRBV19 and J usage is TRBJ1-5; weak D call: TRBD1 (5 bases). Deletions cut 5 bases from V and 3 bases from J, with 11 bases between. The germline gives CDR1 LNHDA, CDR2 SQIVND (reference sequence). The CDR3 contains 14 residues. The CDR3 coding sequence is TGTGCCAGTAGTGCGGAGGGGTACAATCAGCCCCAGCATTTT. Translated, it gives CASSAEGYNQPQHF.

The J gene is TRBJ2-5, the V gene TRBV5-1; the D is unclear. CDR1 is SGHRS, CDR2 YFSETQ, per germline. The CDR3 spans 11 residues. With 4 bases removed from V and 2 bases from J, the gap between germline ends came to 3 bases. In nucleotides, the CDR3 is TGCGCCAGCAGCCCGCAAGAGACCCAGTACTTC. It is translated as CASSPQETQYF.

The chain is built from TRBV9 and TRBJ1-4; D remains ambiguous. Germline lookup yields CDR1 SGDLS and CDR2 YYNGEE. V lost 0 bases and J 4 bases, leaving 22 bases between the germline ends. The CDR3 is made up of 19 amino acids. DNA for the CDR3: TGTGCCAGCAGCGTAGAAGCGTCGGTATTGGAAGGGTTTAATGAAAAACTGTTTTTT. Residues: CASSVEASVLEGFNEKLFF.

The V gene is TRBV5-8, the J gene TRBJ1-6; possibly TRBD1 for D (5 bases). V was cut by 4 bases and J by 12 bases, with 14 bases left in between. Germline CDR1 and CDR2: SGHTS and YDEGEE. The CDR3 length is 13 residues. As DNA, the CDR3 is TGTGCCAGCAGCGTACAGGTGCATCGACCCCTCCACTTT. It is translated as CASSVQVHRPLHF.

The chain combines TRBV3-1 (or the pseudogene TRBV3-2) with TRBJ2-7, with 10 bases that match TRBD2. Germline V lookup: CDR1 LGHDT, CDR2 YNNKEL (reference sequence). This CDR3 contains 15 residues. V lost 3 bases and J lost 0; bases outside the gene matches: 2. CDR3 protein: CASSQSSGSSYEQYF. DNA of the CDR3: TGTGCCAGCAGCCAGTCTAGCGGGAGCTCCTACGAGCAGTACTTC.

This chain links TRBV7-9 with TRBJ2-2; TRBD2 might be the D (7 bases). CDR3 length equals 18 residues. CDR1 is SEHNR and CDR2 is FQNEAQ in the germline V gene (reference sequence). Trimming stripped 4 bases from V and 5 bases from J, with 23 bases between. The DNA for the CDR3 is TGTGCCAGCAGCTCCCCCCCGGCGGGGGCCGCCGTGACCGGGGAGCTGTTTTTT. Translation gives CASSSPPAGAAVTGELFF.

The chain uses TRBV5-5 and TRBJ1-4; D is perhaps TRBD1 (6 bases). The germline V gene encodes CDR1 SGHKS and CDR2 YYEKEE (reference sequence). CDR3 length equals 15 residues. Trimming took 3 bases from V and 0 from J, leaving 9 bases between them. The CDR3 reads CASSYHRATNEKLFF. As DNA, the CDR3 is TGTGCCAGCAGCTACCACAGGGCAACTAATGAAAAACTGTTTTTT.

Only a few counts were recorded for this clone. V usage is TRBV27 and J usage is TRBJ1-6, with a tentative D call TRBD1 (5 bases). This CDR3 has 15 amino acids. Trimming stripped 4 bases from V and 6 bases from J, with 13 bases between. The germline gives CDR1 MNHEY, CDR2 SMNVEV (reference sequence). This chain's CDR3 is CASSSRETVNSPLHF. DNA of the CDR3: TGTGCCAGCAGTTCGCGGGAGACAGTTAATTCACCCCTCCACTTT.

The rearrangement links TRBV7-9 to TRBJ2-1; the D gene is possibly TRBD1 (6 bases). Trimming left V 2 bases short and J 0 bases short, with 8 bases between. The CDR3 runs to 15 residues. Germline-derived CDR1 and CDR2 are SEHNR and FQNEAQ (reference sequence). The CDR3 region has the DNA TGTGCCAGCAGCTTAACAGGGACCTCCTACAATGAGCAGTTCTTC. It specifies CASSLTGTSYNEQFF.

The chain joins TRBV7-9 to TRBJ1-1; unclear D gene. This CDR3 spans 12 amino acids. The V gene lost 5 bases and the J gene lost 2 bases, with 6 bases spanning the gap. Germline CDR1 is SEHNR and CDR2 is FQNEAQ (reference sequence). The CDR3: CASSHVNTEAFF. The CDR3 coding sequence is TGTGCCAGCAGCCACGTAAACACTGAAGCTTTCTTT.

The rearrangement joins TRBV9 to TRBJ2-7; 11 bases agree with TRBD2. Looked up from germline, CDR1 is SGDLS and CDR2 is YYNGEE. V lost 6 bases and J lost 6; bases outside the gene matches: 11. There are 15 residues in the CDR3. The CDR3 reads CASTLTGTSGSEQYF. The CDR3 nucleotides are TGTGCCAGCACCTTAACAGGAACTAGCGGGAGCGAGCAGTACTTC.

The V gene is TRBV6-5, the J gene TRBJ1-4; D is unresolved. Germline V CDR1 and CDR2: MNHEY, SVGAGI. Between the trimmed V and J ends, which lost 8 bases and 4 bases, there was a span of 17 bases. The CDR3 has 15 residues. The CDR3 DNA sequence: TGTGCCAGCGGACCGGGAGGAGATTATAATGAAAAACTGTTTTTT. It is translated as CASGPGGDYNEKLFF.

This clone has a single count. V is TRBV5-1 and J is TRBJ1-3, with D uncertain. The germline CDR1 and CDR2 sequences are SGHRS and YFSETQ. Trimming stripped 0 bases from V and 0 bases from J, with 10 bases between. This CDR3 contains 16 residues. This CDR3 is CASSLAPESSGNTIYF. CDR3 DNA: TGCGCCAGCAGCTTGGCCCCAGAGAGCTCTGGAAACACCATATATTTT. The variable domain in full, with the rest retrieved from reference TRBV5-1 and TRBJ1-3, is KAGVTQTPRYLIKTRGQQVTLSCSPISGHRSVSWYQQTPGQGLQFLFEYFSETQRNKGNFPGRFSGRQFSNSRSEMNVSTLELGDSALYLCASSLAPESSGNTIYFGEGSWLTVV.

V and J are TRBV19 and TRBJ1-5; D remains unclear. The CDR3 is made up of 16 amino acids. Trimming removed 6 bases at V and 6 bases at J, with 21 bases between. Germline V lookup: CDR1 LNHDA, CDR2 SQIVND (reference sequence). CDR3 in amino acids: CASRTSSDGGVQPQHF. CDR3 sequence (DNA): TGTGCCAGTAGAACCAGTTCGGACGGAGGAGTTCAGCCCCAGCATTTT.